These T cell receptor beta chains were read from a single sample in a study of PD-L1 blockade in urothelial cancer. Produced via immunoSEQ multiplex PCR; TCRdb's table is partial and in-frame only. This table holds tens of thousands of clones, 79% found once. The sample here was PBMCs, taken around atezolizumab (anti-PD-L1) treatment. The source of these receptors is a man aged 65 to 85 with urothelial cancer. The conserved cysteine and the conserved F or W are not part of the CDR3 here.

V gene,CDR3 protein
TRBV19,ASSTLGGQPQH
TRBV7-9,ASSLASTDTQY
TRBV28,ASSSGQYEQY
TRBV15,ATSRDGWTGMGDEQY
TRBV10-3,AIREAPNSYEQY
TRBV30,AGGWGLAGESTGELF
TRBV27,ASSRGLAVYEQY
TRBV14,ASSQLNGVSGNTIY
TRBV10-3,AISVGDHGELF
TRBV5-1,ASSLQGASYQETQY
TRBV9,ASSALDRVSSPLH
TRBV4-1,ASSLQGGYSGANVLT
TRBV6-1,ASSATTGTGPANYGYT
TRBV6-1,ASSEASSGRSEQY
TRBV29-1,SVAGRIPYNEQF
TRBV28,ASRRQGFHEQY
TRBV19,ASRRQANQPQH
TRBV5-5,ASTSASAYEQY
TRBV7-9,ASSLGEGPLGREQY
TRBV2,ASGREGSNTEAF
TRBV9,ASSGPITGRGTYEQY
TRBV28,ATGTSGTGELF
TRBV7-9,ASSRIPGTGGRLGGTQY
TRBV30,AWSGTGGFTEAF
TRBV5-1,ASSLEGDRYEQY
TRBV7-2,ASSLEGGANTGELF
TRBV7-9,ASSLRLAGGNEQF
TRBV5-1,ASSPGTGYNEQF
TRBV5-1,ASSRGLGEKLF
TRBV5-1,ASSTPTSDFQETQY
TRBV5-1,ASSSTGTGGTEAF
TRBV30,AWTPGTGYGYT
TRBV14,ASSPFWSGNPDTQY
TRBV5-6,ASSRTGGPSGNTIY
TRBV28,ASKDTPYEQY
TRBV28,ASKSGTGNWGQPQH
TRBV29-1,SVDEVGRVSYNEQF